This T cell receptor beta chain came from a study of PD-1 blockade in classical Hodgkin lymphoma. Regarding the study as a whole: Factors driving the repertoire differences, possibly disease activity or prior therapy, remain undefined.

A word on this clone: The target antigen is unknown.

The assay was immunoSEQ multiplex PCR, and TCRdb's table has in-frame clones only and misses some. Of 90,000 to 110,000 clones listed, approximately 90% were seen once; the top ten hold roughly 19%. Per the germline V gene, CDR1 is SGHTS and CDR2 is YDEGEE. CDR3 length equals 14 residues. V lost 3 bases and J 1 base, leaving 10 bases between the germline ends. As for time point: cycle 4 day 1 (C4D1), after around six weeks of nivolumab. Relapse was seen in all patients after autologous stem cell transplantation, and brentuximab vedotin exposure was variable. The sequenced sample was peripheral blood mononuclear cells (PBMCs), obtained before the fourth cycle of nivolumab. The clonotype was recovered from a human donor with classical Hodgkin lymphoma. This sequence joins TRBV5-8 and TRBJ2-5; a weak D match, TRBD1 (6 bases). CDR3 residues: CASSSWGPQETQYF. The CDR3 nucleotides are TGTGCCAGCAGCTCCTGGGGGCCCCAAGAGACCCAGTACTTC.